This T cell receptor (beta chain) was recovered during a study of long-term antiretroviral therapy in people with HIV. Study in general: There is a gap of about a decade between the earliest samples and the later 2015 immediate-ART recommendation.

Points from the study as a whole: No data were available on ART adherence, viral resistance or therapy changes. Every time point showed a repertoire led by clones expanded before ART.

This clone was detected once. Its antigen is still unknown. This CDR3 is 13 amino acids long. The germline V gene encodes CDR1 LNHDA and CDR2 SQIVND (reference sequence). The ends lost 3 bases at V and 4 bases at J; junction bases unmatched: 2. Researchers report immunoSEQ v3.0 was run at survey level. Assay used: immunoSEQ multiplex PCR; TCRdb lists only in-frame clones, some missing. The table lists 20,000 to 25,000 clones, roughly 88% of them singletons. This receptor was taken from a man aged 55 to 70 with HIV. The sequences come from unsorted PBMCs, collected 0.6 years after starting antiretroviral therapy. The gene calls are TRBV19 and TRBJ1-2, with 7 bases aligning to TRBD1. The CDR3 reads CASSMRGPYGYTF. CDR3 nucleotides: TGTGCCAGTAGTATGAGGGGGCCCTATGGCTACACCTTC.